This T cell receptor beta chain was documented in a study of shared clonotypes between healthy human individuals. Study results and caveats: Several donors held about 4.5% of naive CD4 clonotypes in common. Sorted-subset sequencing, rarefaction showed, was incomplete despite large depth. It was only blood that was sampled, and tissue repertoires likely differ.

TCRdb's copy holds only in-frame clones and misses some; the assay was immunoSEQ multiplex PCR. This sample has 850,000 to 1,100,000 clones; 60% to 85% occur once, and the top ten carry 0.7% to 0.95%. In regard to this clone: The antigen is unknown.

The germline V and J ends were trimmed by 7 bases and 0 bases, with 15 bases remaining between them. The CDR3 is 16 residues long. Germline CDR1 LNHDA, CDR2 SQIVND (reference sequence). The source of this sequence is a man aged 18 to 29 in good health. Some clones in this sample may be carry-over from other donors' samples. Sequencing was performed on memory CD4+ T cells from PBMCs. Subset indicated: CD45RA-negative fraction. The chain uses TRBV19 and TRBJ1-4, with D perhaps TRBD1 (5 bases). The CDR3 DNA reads TGTGCCAGTACGGGACGCCTACCTTCAACTAATGAAAAACTGTTTTTT. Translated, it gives CASTGRLPSTNEKLFF.